This is a list of T cell receptor beta chains from one sample in a study of post-analysis software for immune sequencing data. Via MiXCR, TCRdb re-called the PCR reads, giving one row per CDR3 protein. The sample holds hundreds of thousands of distinct CDR3 sequences, just under 30% seen once. Material for sequencing was blood. These receptors were obtained from a girl aged 5-17 years with multiple sclerosis. Both conserved end residues are part of each CDR3. The order of the fields is D gene, clone size, V gene, J gene, CDR3 protein, CDR3 DNA. D genes are given only for firm matches. Expanded clones are given a class, and other clones once, few, many or no size at all.

>TRBD2|few|TRBV5-1|TRBJ2-1
CASSLVISGGANEQFF
TGCGCCAGCAGCTTGGTTATTAGCGGGGGGGCAAATGAGCAGTTCTTC
>NA|NA|TRBV6-5|TRBJ2-7
CASSSHRSSYEQYF
TGTGCCAGCAGTTCCCACCGGAGCTCCTACGAGCAGTACTTC
>TRBD1|NA|TRBV4-1|TRBJ1-2
CASSQGRDSENYGYTF
TGCGCCAGCAGCCAAGGCCGGGACAGCGAAAACTATGGCTACACCTTC
>NA|many|TRBV15|TRBJ2-5
CATSVRDQGTQYF
TGTGCCACCAGCGTCCGGGATCAAGGGACCCAGTACTTC
>TRBD2|NA|TRBV25-1|TRBJ2-1
CASRAGEFRSQFF
TGTGCCAGCCGGGCGGGGGAGTTTAGGTCGCAGTTCTTC
>TRBD1|many|TRBV29-1|TRBJ2-3
CSVDLGQGPDTQYF
TGCAGCGTTGATCTCGGACAGGGCCCAGATACGCAGTATTTT
>NA|NA|TRBV12-3/TRBV12-4|TRBJ1-4
CASTTSNGRTNEKLFF
TGTGCCAGCACCACCTCGAACGGCAGGACGAATGAAAAACTGTTTTTT
>TRBD2|NA|TRBV27|TRBJ2-1
CASSLALGLAGSNEQFF
TGTGCCAGCAGTTTAGCTTTGGGACTAGCGGGATCCAATGAGCAGTTCTTC
>TRBD2|many|TRBV29-1|TRBJ2-3
CSVERLAGDNTDTQYF
TGCAGCGTTGAACGGCTAGCGGGAGATAACACAGATACGCAGTATTTT
>TRBD1|NA|TRBV20-1|TRBJ1-5
CSAREKAGGLDQPQHF
TGCAGTGCTAGAGAGAAGGCAGGGGGGCTGGATCAGCCCCAGCATTTT
>NA|NA|TRBV7-9|TRBJ2-5
CACSSKQHEETQYF
TGTGCCTGCAGCTCCAAACAGCACGAAGAGACCCAGTACTTC
>NA|NA|TRBV29-1|TRBJ1-1
CSVSVGPEAFF
TGCAGCGTTTCGGTCGGCCCTGAAGCTTTCTTT
>NA|NA|TRBV12-3/TRBV12-4|TRBJ1-1
CASSTPGRTEAFF
TGTGCCAGCAGTACCCCGGGTCGCACTGAAGCTTTCTTT
>NA|few|TRBV20-1|TRBJ2-7
CSARDFGESYEQYF
TGCAGTGCTAGAGATTTCGGAGAGTCCTACGAGCAGTACTTC
>NA|NA|TRBV7-9|TRBJ2-7
CASSFGERSEQYF
TGTGCCAGCAGCTTCGGGGAAAGGAGCGAGCAGTACTTC
>NA|few|TRBV29-1|TRBJ1-1
CSVTPNTEAFF
TGCAGCGTTACCCCGAACACTGAAGCTTTCTTT
>NA|NA|TRBV4-3|TRBJ1-2
CASSQVSGGPHGYTF
TGCGCCAGCAGCCAAGTTTCCGGGGGTCCCCATGGCTACACCTTC
>TRBD2|many|TRBV12-3/TRBV12-4|TRBJ2-1
CANPQREIHEQFF
TGTGCCAACCCCCAGCGGGAGATCCATGAGCAGTTCTTC